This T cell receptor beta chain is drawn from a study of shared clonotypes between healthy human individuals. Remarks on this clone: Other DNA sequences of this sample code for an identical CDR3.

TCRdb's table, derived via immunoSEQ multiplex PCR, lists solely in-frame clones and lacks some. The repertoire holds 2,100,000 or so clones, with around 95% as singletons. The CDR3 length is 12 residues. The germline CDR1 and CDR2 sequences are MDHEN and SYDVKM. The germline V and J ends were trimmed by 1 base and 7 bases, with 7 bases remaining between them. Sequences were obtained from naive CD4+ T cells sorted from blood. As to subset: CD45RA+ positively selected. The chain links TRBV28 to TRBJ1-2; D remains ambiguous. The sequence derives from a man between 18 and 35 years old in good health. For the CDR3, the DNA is TGTGCCAGCAGTTTATTGGGCGGTGGCTACACCTTC. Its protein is CASSLLGGGYTF.